This TCR beta chain appears in the sequencing data of a study of cytomegalovirus exposure and HLA in healthy donors. In the study overall: Ancestry clustering placed roughly 86% of roughly 410 genotyped donors in the Caucasian-associated cluster.

Study-wide findings and caveats: An analysis done earlier found most TCR beta V segments productive about 87% or about 30% of the time. The sole available immune exposure information was CMV serostatus.

This clone appeared once. Its specificity is not known. Both 60 Vbeta primers and 13 Jbeta primers went into the PCR. Authors' data handling: Per a later analysis, the number of unique TCR beta chains was approximately 73 million, of which some 10 million were shared. Profiled with immunoSEQ multiplex PCR; TCRdb holds only in-frame clones, not every one. D and trimming were read from the DNA, whereas the V and J calls and clone size are those reported in that table. There are some 110,000 clones in the sample; over 60% occur only once, and around 5% lies in the top ten. The CDR3 sequence is 13 residues long. Per germline, CDR1 SQVTM and CDR2 ANQGSEA. V shed 6 bases and J 4 bases; nucleotides not matched to a gene: 7.

The chain employs TRBV29-1 and TRBJ1-1; 8 bases match TRBD1. This TCR came from a woman aged 18-30 years in good health and CMV-seropositive. The sample taken for sequencing was PBMCs. The chain's CDR3 is CSVQTGALTEAFF. As DNA, the CDR3 is TGCAGCGTCCAGACAGGGGCCCTCACTGAAGCTTTCTTT.